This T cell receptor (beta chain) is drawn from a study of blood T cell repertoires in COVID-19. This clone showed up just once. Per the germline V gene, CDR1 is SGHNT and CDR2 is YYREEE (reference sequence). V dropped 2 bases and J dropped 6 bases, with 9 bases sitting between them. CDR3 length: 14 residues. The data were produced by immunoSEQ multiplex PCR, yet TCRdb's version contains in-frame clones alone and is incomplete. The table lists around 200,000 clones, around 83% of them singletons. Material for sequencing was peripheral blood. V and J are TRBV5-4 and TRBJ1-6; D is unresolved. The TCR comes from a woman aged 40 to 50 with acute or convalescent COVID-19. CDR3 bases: TGTGCCAGCAGCTTTGCAGACTCTAATTCACCCCTCCACTTT. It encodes CASSFADSNSPLHF.